What follows are 23 T cell receptor beta chains derived from one specimen sequenced in a study of blood T cells in healthy people across ages. The use of a sample-barcoded 5' primer and a J-beta primer mix characterized a second PCR of about 6 to 12 cycles. TCRdb independently ran MiXCR on the 5' RACE reads; one entry per CDR3 protein. The sample carries some 1,000,000 distinct CDR3 sequences, approximately 26% recorded once. This same sample was also part of a study on T cells of mothers and their children.

The specimen sequenced was blood. The receptors here all came from a girl aged 2-15 years in good health.

This chain uses TRBV7-9 with TRBJ2-1; TRBD2 matches 10 bases. Trimming at V came to 6 bases and at J to 5 bases, leaving 10 bases not matched to a gene. The CDR3 is 16 amino acids. Germline values: CDR1 SEHNR, CDR2 FQNEAQ (reference sequence). This CDR3 is CASRPLAGAINNEQFF. CDR3 nucleotides: TGTGCCAGCAGGCCTCTAGCGGGGGCTATAAACAATGAGCAGTTCTTC. Complete variable domain (other parts from reference TRBV7-9 and TRBJ2-1): DTGVSQNPRHKITKRGQNVTFRCDPISEHNRLYWYRQTLGQGPEFLTYFQNEAQLEKSRLLSDRFSAERPKGSFSTLEIQRTEQGDSAMYLCASRPLAGAINNEQFFGPGTRLTVL.

The rearrangement uses TRBV14 and TRBJ1-1; D unresolved. With 2 bases removed from V and 10 bases from J, the gap between germline ends came to 8 bases. Per the germline V gene, CDR1 is SGHDN and CDR2 is FVKESK. This CDR3 is 11 amino acids long. DNA for the CDR3: TGTGCCAGCAGCCAAAACGCGGGAGCTTTCTTT. Protein product: CASSQNAGAFF.

This clonotype showed up many times. The rearrangement uses TRBV6-4 and TRBJ2-1; 7 nucleotides line up with TRBD2. The CDR3 consists of 15 residues. V shed 2 bases, J shed 4 bases, and the junction held 5 bases outside the gene matches. Per the germline V gene, CDR1 is MRHNA and CDR2 is SNTAGT. Here the CDR3 DNA reads TGTGCCAGCAGTGACAAGGCGGGGGAGTACAATGAGCAGTTCTTC. As protein: CASSDKAGEYNEQFF.

The gene calls are TRBV15 and TRBJ2-5; D gene unclear. The end of the DNA fits TRBJ2-1 better, so the J call may be wrong. The CDR3 spans 15 residues. Germline CDR1 LNHNV, CDR2 YYDKDF (reference sequence). Here the CDR3 DNA reads TGTGCCACCAGCAGAGATGCGGAACCTTACAATGAGCAGTTCTTC. As protein: CATSRDAEPYNEQFF.

This clonotype was seen more than once but under ten times. CDR3 residues: CASSPTWGLAGGQETQYF. In DNA, the CDR3 is TGTGCCAGCAGCCCCACGTGGGGGCTAGCGGGGGGTCAAGAGACCCAGTACTTC. This chain connects TRBV7-2 to TRBJ2-5; TRBD2 aligns across 11 bases. J gave up 2 bases and V 5 bases, and 13 bases lay outside the gene matches. Germline assignment: CDR1 SGHTA and CDR2 FQGNSA. The CDR3 is 18 amino acids.

This sequence joins TRBV15 and TRBJ2-1, with D hard to call. The germline CDR1 and CDR2 sequences are LNHNV and YYDKDF (reference sequence). The CDR3 is 12 amino acids. V lost 8 bases and J 5 bases, leaving 10 bases between the germline ends. The DNA of the CDR3 is TGTGCCACCGAGTCTGAGAACAATGAGCAGTTCTTC. Its protein product is CATESENNEQFF.

This clonotype was picked up many times. The rearrangement joins TRBV21-1 to TRBJ2-1. Judging by the DNA end, TRBJ2-7 fits better; the J call may be wrong. TRBV21-1 counts as a pseudogene. The CDR3 totals 13 residues. The CDR3 region is CASSKRGCREQYF. Written as DNA, the CDR3 is TGTGCCAGCAGCAAACGGGGTTGCAGGGAGCAGTACTTC.

CDR3 coding DNA: TGCAGTGCTAGAGATGGGGCGGGGGGGCAGTACAATGAGCAGTTCTTC. Residues: CSARDGAGGQYNEQFF. The gene calls are TRBV20-1 and TRBJ2-5; 9 bases are a match to TRBD2. The J call is uncertain, as TRBJ2-1 better fits the DNA end. From germline, CDR1 is DFQATT and CDR2 SNEGSKA (reference sequence). The CDR3 extends over 16 amino acids.

In this sample, this clonotype turned up a few times. The genes are TRBV14 and TRBJ1-2; 10 positions match TRBD1. With V trimmed by 1 base and J by 4 bases, 18 bases remained unmatched. The germline V gene has CDR1 SGHDN and CDR2 FVKESK. The CDR3 extends over 20 amino acids. The CDR3 nucleotides read TGTGCCAGCAGCCAAGCTTTGGTTTTGGGACAGGGGATGACAAGCTATGGCTACACCTTC. Protein sequence: CASSQALVLGQGMTSYGYTF.

In this sample, this clonotype turned up a few times. V usage is TRBV12-3 or TRBV12-4 and J usage is TRBJ1-2; D is unclear. The CDR3 loop spans 12 amino acids. The V end was cut by 5 bases, the J end by 7 bases, with 11 bases between. CDR3 DNA sequence: TGTGCCAGCAGTCGAGACTCCTCTGGCTACACCTTC. It codes for CASSRDSSGYTF.

The chain links TRBV7-3 to TRBJ2-7, with TRBD1 as a possible D gene (5 bases). The CDR3 loop spans 15 amino acids. V was clipped by 5 bases and J by 2 bases, with 16 bases between them. Germline lookup yields CDR1 SGHTA and CDR2 FQGTGA. DNA for the CDR3: TGTGCCAGCAGCGTCGGACAAGGGGTCACCTACGAGCAGTACTTC. This codes for CASSVGQGVTYEQYF.

This chain connects TRBV7-2 to TRBJ1-2, with no clear D. The CDR3 is 11 residues long. The germline V and J ends were trimmed by 1 base and 13 bases, with 10 bases remaining between them. The V gene's germline CDR1 is SGHTA and CDR2 FQGNSA. DNA for the CDR3: TGTGCCAGCAGCTTAGATGGACGGGTCACCTTC. Amino acid sequence: CASSLDGRVTF.

The chain couples TRBV2 to TRBJ1-2; 9 positions agree with TRBD1. Trimming cost V 8 bases and J 3 bases; bases outside gene matches: 10. This CDR3 region has 15 residues. Germline loops: CDR1 SNHLY, CDR2 FYNNEI. The DNA of the CDR3 is TGTGCCAGCCCTTCCAGGGACAGGGAGGACTATGGCTACACCTTC. This codes for CASPSRDREDYGYTF.

The J gene is TRBJ2-5, the V gene TRBV6-5; a possible D gene is TRBD2 (6 bases). This CDR3 spans 14 amino acids. V was shortened by 2 bases and J by 3 bases, with 10 bases between the two germline ends. CDR1 is MNHEY and CDR2 is SVGAGI in the germline V gene. The CDR3 region is CASSYDGGEETQYF. The DNA for the CDR3 is TGTGCCAGCAGTTACGATGGCGGGGAAGAGACCCAGTACTTC.

The chain uses TRBV5-1 and TRBJ2-1, with 9 bases lining up with TRBD1. This CDR3 is built from 15 residues. Trimming at V came to 3 bases and at J to 3 bases, leaving 4 bases not matched to a gene. CDR1 SGHRS and CDR2 YFSETQ come from the germline V gene. The CDR3 reads CASSSRDRVYNEQFF. The CDR3 DNA follows: TGCGCCAGCAGCTCCCGGGACAGGGTCTACAATGAGCAGTTCTTC.

In this sample, this clonotype turned up a few times. This chain connects TRBV4-2 to TRBJ1-1; D may be TRBD1 (5 bases). The germline V and J ends were trimmed by 4 bases and 6 bases, with 18 bases remaining between them. The CDR3 contains 15 residues. Per the germline V gene, CDR1 is LGHNA and CDR2 is YNFKEQ. DNA for the CDR3: TGTGCCAGCAGCCCGTCTTCGGGGCTGGGGGCTGAAGCTTTCTTT. Translating it yields CASSPSSGLGAEAFF.

Turning to this clonotype: Relative to the germline gene, one junction end is altered; a read error may explain this. The chain couples TRBV9 to TRBJ2-5; either TRBD1 or TRBD2 may supply D (5 bases each). The closer fit of TRBJ2-7 to the DNA end suggests the J call may be wrong. Germline loops: CDR1 SGDLS, CDR2 YYNGEE. The length of the CDR3 is 13 residues. The CDR3 DNA is TGTGCCGGCAGCGTAGGGGATAGCGACGAGCAGTACTTC. Translating gives CAGSVGDSDEQYF.

This clonotype was seen many times. The chain uses TRBV12-5 and TRBJ2-5; weak D call: TRBD2 (6 bases). CDR1 is LGHNT, CDR2 FRNRAP, per germline. This CDR3 has 13 residues. With 6 bases removed from V and 5 bases from J, the gap between germline ends came to 13 bases. CDR3 loop: CASGGSGRETQYF. The CDR3 bases are TGTGCTAGTGGAGGTAGTGGGAGGGAGACCCAGTACTTC.

The V call is TRBV28, the J call TRBJ2-5; 9 nucleotides agree with TRBD1. The length of the CDR3 is 15 residues. The germline V gene encodes CDR1 MDHEN and CDR2 SYDVKM. Unmatched junction bases numbered 6, after V lost 2 bases and J lost 5 bases. The CDR3 DNA reads as TGTGCCAGCAGTTTACGGACAGGGGCATCCGAGACCCAGTACTTC. This codes for CASSLRTGASETQYF.

V is TRBV12-5 and J is TRBJ1-5; no firm D call. The CDR3 contains 15 residues. Trimming removed 4 bases at V and 3 bases at J, with 13 bases between. Germline V gene data show CDR1 as LGHNT and CDR2 as FRNRAP. CDR3 coding DNA: TGTGCTAGTGGTTCGGGGAACTCTGTCAATCAGCCCCAGCATTTT. Protein: CASGSGNSVNQPQHF. The whole variable domain, filled in from reference TRBV12-5 and TRBJ1-5, reads DARVTQTPRHKVTEMGQEVTMRCQPILGHNTVFWYRQTMMQGLELLAYFRNRAPLDDSGMPKDRFSAEMPDATLATLKIQPSEPRDSAVYFCASGSGNSVNQPQHFGDGTRLSIL.

This clonotype was seen a handful of times. The chain joins TRBV4-1 to TRBJ2-5; D might be TRBD2 (6 bases). The end of the DNA fits TRBJ2-7 better, so the J call may be wrong. The length of the CDR3 is 15 residues. Germline V CDR1 and CDR2: MGHRA, YSYEKL. The CDR3 coding sequence is TGCGCCAGCAGCCAAGTGGAGGGCCTGACTTACGAGCAGTACTTC. Translated, it gives CASSQVEGLTYEQYF.

This sequence joins TRBV3-1 and TRBJ1-3, with a tentative D call TRBD1 (5 bases). Germline V gene data show CDR1 as LGHDT and CDR2 as YNNKEL (reference sequence). Trimming took off 4 bases at V and 0 bases at J, with 22 bases between the two ends. CDR3 size: 19 residues. CDR3: CASSPPGPSFQSSGNTIYF. The CDR3 DNA is TGTGCCAGCAGCCCTCCGGGACCTTCGTTTCAAAGCTCTGGAAACACCATATATTTT.

In this sample, this clonotype turned up a few times. The V and J genes are TRBV19 and TRBJ2-1; the D is unclear. Germline V gene lookup returns CDR1 LNHDA and CDR2 SQIVND (reference sequence). CDR3 length: 16 residues. V was clipped by 5 bases and J by 0 bases, with 14 bases between them. This chain's CDR3 is CASSDTRLTSYNEQFF. The CDR3 DNA sequence: TGTGCCAGTAGTGATACACGACTGACCTCCTACAATGAGCAGTTCTTC.